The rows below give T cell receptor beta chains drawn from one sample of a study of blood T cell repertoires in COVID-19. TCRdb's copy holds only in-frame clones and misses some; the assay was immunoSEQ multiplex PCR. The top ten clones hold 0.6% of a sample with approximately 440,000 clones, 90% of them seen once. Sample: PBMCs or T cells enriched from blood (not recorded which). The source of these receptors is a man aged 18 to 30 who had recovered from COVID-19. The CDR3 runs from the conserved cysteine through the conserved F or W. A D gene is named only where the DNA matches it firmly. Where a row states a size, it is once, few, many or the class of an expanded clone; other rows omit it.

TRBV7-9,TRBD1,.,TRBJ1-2,TGTGCCAGCAGCCGGACAGGGAGCCACTATGGCTACACCTTC,CASSRTGSHYGYTF
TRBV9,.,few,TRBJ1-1,TGTGCCAGCAGCCCAGAGACAGGACCCACTGAAGCTTTCTTT,CASSPETGPTEAFF
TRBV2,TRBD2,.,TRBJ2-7,TGTGCCAGCAGTGAAGCGGAGGGAGCTAGCGGGATGGTGGGGTACGAGCAGTACTTC,CASSEAEGASGMVGYEQYF
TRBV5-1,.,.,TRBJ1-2,TGCGCCAGCAGCACCGAGGCGGGGGGCAACTATGGCTACACCTTC,CASSTEAGGNYGYTF
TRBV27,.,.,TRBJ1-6,TGTGCCAGCAGTTACCGAGTTGGAGGGGCAGGGCAAGGTGGCTCACCCCTCCACTTT,CASSYRVGGAGQGGSPLHF
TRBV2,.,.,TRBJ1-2,TGTGCCAGCAGTGAATGGGGCGGGGGGCTTGGCTACACCTTC,CASSEWGGGLGYTF
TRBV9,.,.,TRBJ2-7,TGTGCCAGCAGCGTAGAAGGGGGCTCCTACGAGCAGTACTTC,CASSVEGGSYEQYF
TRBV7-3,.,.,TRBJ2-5,TGTGCCAGCAGCTTATCTCGGGAAGAGACCCAGTACTTC,CASSLSREETQYF
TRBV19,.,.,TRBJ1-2,TGTGCCAGTAGGCCTTCGACAGTTATAGGGGGCTACACCTTC,CASRPSTVIGGYTF
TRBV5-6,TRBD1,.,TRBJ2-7,TGTGCCAGCAGCTTCGGGACAGGCTCCTACGAGCAGTACTTC,CASSFGTGSYEQYF
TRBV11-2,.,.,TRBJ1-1,TGTGCCAGCAGCTTAGGTTTCCCCAGGGCTTTCTTT,CASSLGFPRAFF
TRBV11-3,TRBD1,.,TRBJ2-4,TGTGCCAGCAGCTCCGGACAGGGGGCGGTTCAGTACTTC,CASSSGQGAVQYF
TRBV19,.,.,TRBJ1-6,TGTGCCAGTACTGAGAGGGTACAAGGTAATTCACCCCTCCACTTT,CASTERVQGNSPLHF